The subject of this entry is one TCR beta chain. Generated by immunoSEQ multiplex PCR, the TCRdb table keeps only in-frame clones and is missing some. The sample has some 140,000 clones; 70% to 85% are singletons. The data stem from a study of blood T cell repertoires in COVID-19. V lost 1 base and J lost 3, with 13 bases in between. This CDR3 is 15 amino acids long. Germline V CDR1 and CDR2: LGHDT, YNNKEL (reference sequence). Specimen: peripheral blood. The rearrangement links TRBV3-1 (or the pseudogene TRBV3-2) to TRBJ2-7; no clear D gene. The receptor's source is a man in his fifties or sixties with acute or convalescent COVID-19. The CDR3 reads CASSQGQPKRYEQYF. CDR3 DNA sequence: TGTGCCAGCAGCCAAGGACAACCCAAACGCTACGAGCAGTACTTC.